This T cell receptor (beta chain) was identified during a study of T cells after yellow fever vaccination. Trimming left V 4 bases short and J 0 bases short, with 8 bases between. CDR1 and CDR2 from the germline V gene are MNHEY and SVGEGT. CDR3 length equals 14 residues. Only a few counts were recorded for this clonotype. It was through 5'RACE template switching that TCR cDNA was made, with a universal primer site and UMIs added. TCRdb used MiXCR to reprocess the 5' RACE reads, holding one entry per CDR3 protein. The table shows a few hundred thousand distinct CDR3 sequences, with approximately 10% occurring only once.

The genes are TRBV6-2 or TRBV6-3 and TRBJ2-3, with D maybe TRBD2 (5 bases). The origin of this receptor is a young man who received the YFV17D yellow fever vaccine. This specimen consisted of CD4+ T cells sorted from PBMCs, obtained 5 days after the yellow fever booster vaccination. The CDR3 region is CASSSPGSTDTQYF. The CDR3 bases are TGTGCCAGCAGTTCCCCGGGGAGCACAGATACGCAGTATTTT.